These 15 T cell receptor beta chains were sequenced from one sample in a study of T cells after posttransplantation cyclophosphamide. TCRdb keeps only in-frame clones here, not all; method: immunoSEQ multiplex PCR. The repertoire includes 20,000 to 25,000 clones, 97% of them detected once, and roughly 0.13% sits in the top ten. The naive gate required viable CD3+CD4+ or CD3+CD8+ cells with CCR7+CD45RA+CD45RO-CD95-CD27+CD28+ phenotype. Sequencing was carried out using naive CD4+ T cells sorted from PBMCs. The receptors shown here come from a man in his fifties or sixties in good health, CMV-negative, and a related stem cell transplant donor.

The CDR3 coding sequence is TGTGCCAGCTCGTCTAGCTCTGGGGCCAACGTCCTGACTTTC. Translation: CASSSSSGANVLTF. The chain joins TRBV18 to TRBJ2-6, with no clear D. With 6 bases removed from V and 0 bases from J, the gap between germline ends came to 6 bases. From germline, CDR1 is KGHSH and CDR2 LQKENI. There are 14 residues in the CDR3.

The rearrangement joins TRBV5-4 to TRBJ2-5; 7 positions match TRBD2. The CDR3 totals 15 residues. V trimming: 4 bases; J trimming: 5 bases; junction bases outside the gene matches: 11. In germline, CDR1 is SGHNT, CDR2 YYREEE (reference sequence). CDR3 sequence reads: CASSPRGGSGETQYF. For the CDR3, the DNA is TGTGCCAGCAGCCCCCGTGGCGGGAGTGGCGAGACCCAGTACTTC.

The V gene is TRBV30, the J gene TRBJ1-5; tentatively, D is TRBD1 (5 bases). Germline lookup yields CDR1 GTSNPN and CDR2 SVGIG (reference sequence). V was clipped by 5 bases and J by 3 bases, with 11 bases between them. This CDR3 is built from 13 residues. The CDR3 coding sequence is TGTGCCTGGGCCAGGGCTTACAATCAGCCCCAGCATTTT. As protein: CAWARAYNQPQHF.

The chain couples TRBV7-3 to TRBJ2-5, with D possibly TRBD1 on 7 matching bases. The J call may be faulty, since TRBJ2-7 better matches the DNA end. This CDR3 spans 13 amino acids. Germline values: CDR1 SGHTA, CDR2 FQGTGA. This CDR3 is CASSRQGGYEQYF. The CDR3 nucleotides are TGTGCCAGCAGCCGACAGGGAGGATACGAGCAGTACTTC.

V usage is TRBV18 and J usage is TRBJ1-1; 9 bases fit TRBD1. V lost 3 bases to trimming and J lost 2 bases; unmatched junction nucleotides: 7. The CDR3 sequence is 16 residues long. Germline values: CDR1 KGHSH, CDR2 LQKENI. The CDR3 protein is CASSPYGTGTNTEAFF. The DNA for the CDR3 is TGTGCCAGCTCACCTTACGGGACAGGGACAAACACTGAAGCTTTCTTT.

V gene TRBV18 combines with J gene TRBJ1-5, with TRBD1 matching over 11 bases. V dropped 3 bases and J dropped 6; count of bases not matched to a gene: 7. CDR1 is KGHSH, CDR2 LQKENI, per germline. This CDR3 is built from 16 residues. The CDR3 DNA is TGTGCCAGCTCACCCGGACAGGGGGCGGTTCGTCAGCCCCAGCATTTT. This gives the protein CASSPGQGAVRQPQHF.

This clone was recorded once. V is TRBV19 and J is TRBJ2-7, with TRBD2 matching over 16 bases. This CDR3 contains 19 residues. Per the germline V gene, CDR1 is LNHDA and CDR2 is SQIVND (reference sequence). V was pared by 5 bases and J by 0 bases, with 10 bases of the junction left unmatched. In DNA, the CDR3 is TGTGCCAGTAGTCCCAGGCGGGGGACTAGCGGGGGGGCCTCCTACGAGCAGTACTTC. As protein: CASSPRRGTSGGASYEQYF.

The chain uses TRBV25-1 and TRBJ1-3; 8 bases map to TRBD1. The CDR3 contains 13 residues. Per the germline V gene, CDR1 is MGHDK and CDR2 is SYGVNS. V dropped 8 bases and J dropped 10; count of bases not matched to a gene: 10. For the CDR3, the DNA is TGTGCCAGCGTAGGACAGGGCCGAGGAACCATATATTTT. It encodes CASVGQGRGTIYF.

This clone was seen a single time. The V gene is TRBV19, the J gene TRBJ2-7, with 8 bases identical to TRBD2. Trimming removed 6 bases from V and 7 bases from J; junction bases left unmatched: 11. The CDR3 extends over 14 amino acids. The germline V gene encodes CDR1 LNHDA and CDR2 SQIVND (reference sequence). The CDR3 coding sequence is TGTGCCAGTAGGGTAGCGGGATCGTCTTTGGAGCAGTACTTC. This encodes CASRVAGSSLEQYF. The full variable domain, rest sourced from reference TRBV19 and TRBJ2-7, is DGGITQSPKYLFRKEGQNVTLSCEQNLNHDAMYWYRQDPGQGLRLIYYSQIVNDFQKGDIAEGYSVSREKKESFPLTVTSAQKNPTAFYLCASRVAGSSLEQYFGPGTRLTVT.

The chain uses TRBV7-9 and TRBJ1-4; the match to TRBD1 covers 10 bases. There are 17 residues in the CDR3. V trimming: 1 base; J trimming: 7 bases; junction bases outside the gene matches: 9. CDR1 is SEHNR, CDR2 FQNEAQ, per germline (reference sequence). The CDR3 sequence is CASSLGDRGQGIEKLFF. CDR3 nucleotides: TGTGCCAGCAGCTTAGGAGACCGGGGACAGGGGATTGAAAAACTGTTTTTT. Supplemented by reference TRBV7-9 and TRBJ1-4, the full variable domain reads DTGVSQNPRHKITKRGQNVTFRCDPISEHNRLYWYRQTLGQGPEFLTYFQNEAQLEKSRLLSDRFSAERPKGSFSTLEIQRTEQGDSAMYLCASSLGDRGQGIEKLFFGSGTQLSVL.

The chain is built from TRBV10-3 and TRBJ2-7; 10 bases line up with TRBD1. With 4 bases clipped from V and 2 bases from J, the junction kept 11 bases outside the gene matches. CDR1 is ENHRY and CDR2 is SYGVKD in the germline V gene. The CDR3 sequence is 17 residues long. DNA of the CDR3: TGTGCCATCAGTGGGGGGACAGGGGAACAGCGCGCCTACGAGCAGTACTTC. Translation: CAISGGTGEQRAYEQYF.

The chain has TRBV2 and TRBJ2-5; maybe TRBD2 (5 bases). The CDR3 covers 14 residues. The germline V gene has CDR1 SNHLY and CDR2 FYNNEI. Trimming removed 3 bases from V and 1 base from J, with 9 bases in between. CDR3 sequence reads: CASSDRGSQETQYF. The CDR3, as DNA: TGTGCCAGCAGTGATCGGGGATCCCAAGAGACCCAGTACTTC. The complete variable domain, with remaining parts taken from reference TRBV2 and TRBJ2-5, reads EPEVTQTPSHQVTQMGQEVILRCVPISNHLYFYWYRQILGQKVEFLVSFYNNEISEKSEIFDDQFSVERPDGSNFTLKIRSTKLEDSAMYFCASSDRGSQETQYFGPGTRLLVL.

The chain employs TRBV5-6 and TRBJ1-1; TRBD1 is a possible D gene (5 bases). This CDR3 spans 14 amino acids. V was trimmed by 2 bases and J by 6 bases, leaving 14 bases between them. Looked up from germline, CDR1 is SGHDT and CDR2 is YYEEEE. The CDR3 reads CASSFTWGVPEAFF. The CDR3 region has the DNA TGTGCCAGCAGCTTCACTTGGGGGGTCCCTGAAGCTTTCTTT.

The J gene is TRBJ2-3, the V gene TRBV7-2; possibly TRBD2 for D (5 bases). The CDR3 has 14 amino acids. Germline V CDR1 and CDR2: SGHTA, FQGNSA. Trimming removed 1 base from V and 2 bases from J, with 7 bases in between. This CDR3 reads CASSLDGVTDTQYF. The CDR3 DNA reads as TGTGCCAGCAGCTTAGACGGGGTCACAGATACGCAGTATTTT.

Turning to this clone: The same CDR3 is also encoded by other DNA sequences in this sample. The chain uses TRBV2 and TRBJ1-6; 7 nucleotides line up with TRBD1. CDR1 and CDR2 from the germline V gene are SNHLY and FYNNEI. The CDR3 consists of 15 residues. V shed 7 bases, J shed 2 bases, and the junction held 5 bases outside the gene matches. CDR3 DNA: TGTGCCAGCATGAGGACAGGAGCCTATAATTCACCCCTCCACTTT. It codes for CASMRTGAYNSPLHF.